This is a list of T cell receptor beta chains from one sample in a study of cytomegalovirus exposure and HLA in healthy donors. Method: immunoSEQ multiplex PCR; TCRdb's copy keeps in-frame clones and lacks some. Counted here are roughly 160,000 clones, 81% occurring once; the ten biggest clones make up less than 15%. Sequencing was performed on PBMCs. These receptor sequences come from a woman in her fifties or sixties in good health and CMV-seronegative. Each CDR3 is given with its conserved first and last residue. Each record gives: clone size, D gene, J gene, V gene, CDR3 protein, CDR3 DNA. The D gene is left open where the match is weak. Clone size, where shown, is once, few, many, or a class for clones that have expanded.

-	-	TRBJ2-3	TRBV6-5	CASAGGDTQYF	TGTGCCAGCGCTGGCGGGGATACGCAGTATTTT
few	TRBD1	TRBJ1-1	TRBV13	CASSLEQGANFNTEAFF	TGTGCCAGCAGCTTAGAACAGGGGGCCAACTTTAACACTGAAGCTTTCTTT
-	-	TRBJ2-1	TRBV9	CASSVQDRDNEQFF	TGTGCCAGCAGCGTACAAGACAGAGACAATGAGCAGTTCTTC
-	-	TRBJ2-5	TRBV5-5	CASSVRVGQGKFYETQYF	TGTGCCAGCAGCGTGAGGGTCGGCCAGGGGAAGTTTTATGAGACCCAGTACTTC
-	-	TRBJ1-4	TRBV19	CASSIGLSNEKLFF	TGTGCCAGTAGTATCGGACTGAGTAATGAAAAACTGTTTTTT
-	-	TRBJ2-2	TRBV9	CASSGLVSDTGELFF	TGTGCCAGCAGCGGACTAGTTTCGGACACCGGGGAGCTGTTTTTT
-	TRBD1	TRBJ2-2	TRBV4-2	CASSPNRDRGPGELFF	TGTGCCAGCAGCCCAAATAGGGACAGGGGGCCCGGGGAGCTGTTTTTT
-	-	TRBJ2-7	TRBV12-5	CASGLVLGRGPNEQYF	TGTGCTAGTGGTTTGGTACTGGGCAGGGGCCCCAACGAGCAGTACTTC
-	-	TRBJ2-1	TRBV19	CASSILQNNEQFF	TGTGCCAGTAGTATTTTACAGAACAATGAGCAGTTCTTC
-	-	TRBJ2-3	TRBV14	CASSHGTWDTQYF	TGTGCCAGCAGCCACGGGACTTGGGATACGCAGTATTTT
-	-	TRBJ1-1	TRBV27	CASSLSGGLSEAFF	TGTGCCAGCAGTTTATCGGGCGGGCTTTCGGAAGCTTTCTTT
-	-	TRBJ2-7	TRBV4-1	CASSQISQGDPYEQYF	TGCGCCAGCAGCCAAATATCACAGGGAGATCCCTACGAGCAGTACTTC
once	-	TRBJ2-3	TRBV7-9	CASSHSRGTDTQYF	TGTGCCAGCAGCCATTCCAGGGGCACAGATACGCAGTATTTT
-	TRBD2	TRBJ2-7	TRBV7-2	CASGPGLARSYEQYF	TGTGCCAGCGGACCAGGACTAGCGAGATCCTACGAGCAGTACTTC
-	TRBD2	TRBJ2-1	TRBV7-9	CASSSLSGGINEQFF	TGTGCCAGCAGCTCTCTTAGCGGGGGAATCAATGAGCAGTTCTTC
-	TRBD1	TRBJ1-2	TRBV6-1	CASSGGQGVDYGYTF	TGTGCCAGCAGTGGCGGACAGGGAGTAGACTATGGCTACACCTTC
-	-	TRBJ1-2	TRBV27	CASGYTDYGYTF	TGTGCCAGCGGATATACAGACTATGGCTACACCTTC
-	-	TRBJ1-3	TRBV5-4	CASSSTAGGGNTIYF	TGTGCCAGCAGTTCTACGGCGGGAGGGGGAAACACCATATATTTT
-	TRBD2	TRBJ2-5	TRBV28	CASSLSKLAGVWTQYF	TGTGCCAGCAGTTTATCCAAACTAGCGGGAGTGTGGACCCAGTACTTC
-	TRBD2	TRBJ2-4	TRBV18	CASSPGLAGGLSKNIQYF	TGTGCCAGCTCACCCGGACTAGCGGGAGGCCTTAGCAAAAACATTCAGTACTTC
-	-	TRBJ1-6	TRBV4-2	CASSQDLFGAVSPLHF	TGTGCCAGCAGCCAAGATTTATTCGGAGCTGTTTCACCCCTCCACTTT
-	-	TRBJ1-3	TRBV27	CASSGTSSGNTIYF	TGTGCCAGCAGCGGGACATCCTCTGGAAACACCATATATTTT
-	-	TRBJ1-5	TRBV7-5	CARSFVGTENQPQHF	TGTGCCAGAAGCTTCGTCGGGACTGAGAATCAGCCCCAGCATTTT
-	-	TRBJ2-3	TRBV5-1	CASSLALGTSTDTQYF	TGCGCCAGCAGCTTGGCCTTGGGGACTAGCACAGATACGCAGTATTTT
-	TRBD1	TRBJ2-2	TRBV5-1	CASSLDGQGAGTGELFF	TGCGCCAGCAGCTTGGATGGACAGGGGGCAGGGACCGGGGAGCTGTTTTTT
-	-	TRBJ2-7	TRBV5-1	CASSLSLSGAYEQYF	TGCGCCAGCAGCTTGAGCCTCTCAGGGGCCTACGAGCAGTACTTC
-	-	TRBJ2-3	TRBV4-1	CASSQDGGAPPTDTQYF	TGCGCCAGCAGCCAAGACGGCGGAGCTCCCCCCACAGATACGCAGTATTTT
-	TRBD1	TRBJ1-4	TRBV7-8	CASSLTGGLNEKLFF	TGTGCCAGCAGCTTGACAGGGGGTCTTAATGAAAAACTGTTTTTT
-	TRBD1	TRBJ1-1	TRBV18	CASSPTGLMEAFF	TGTGCCAGCTCACCGACAGGGCTCATGGAAGCTTTCTTT
-	TRBD1	TRBJ2-3	TRBV15	CATSVPTGVRADTQYF	TGTGCCACCAGCGTACCGACAGGGGTGAGGGCAGATACGCAGTATTTT
-	-	TRBJ1-3	TRBV7-9	CASSYSRRDSSGNTIYF	TGTGCCAGCAGCTACTCGCGTCGAGACAGTTCTGGAAACACCATATATTTT
-	TRBD2	TRBJ2-7	TRBV4-2	CASSRGDYEYGQYF	TGTGCCAGCAGCCGAGGGGACTACGAATACGGACAGTACTTC
-	TRBD1	TRBJ1-1	TRBV5-1	CASSDRDRGMNTEAFF	TGCGCCAGCAGCGACCGGGACAGGGGAATGAACACTGAAGCTTTCTTT
-	-	TRBJ2-1	TRBV6-1	CASSLVDEQFF	TGTGCCAGCAGCCTTGTCGATGAGCAGTTCTTC
-	-	TRBJ1-4	TRBV6-4	CASSAINEKLFF	TGTGCCAGCAGTGCAATTAATGAAAAACTGTTTTTT
-	TRBD1	TRBJ1-2	TRBV11-2	CASSSYRGLSYGYTF	TGTGCCAGCAGCTCGTACAGGGGGCTGAGCTATGGCTACACCTTC
-	TRBD1	TRBJ2-1	TRBV5-1	CASSSTPGQGLTEQFF	TGCGCCAGCAGCTCGACACCGGGACAGGGGCTCACGGAGCAGTTCTTC
-	-	TRBJ1-1	TRBV5-1	CASSSWELNTEAFF	TGCGCCAGCAGCTCATGGGAGTTAAACACTGAAGCTTTCTTT
-	-	TRBJ1-2	TRBV14	CASSPFRQRFYGYTF	TGTGCCAGCAGCCCATTCCGACAGAGGTTCTATGGCTACACCTTC
few	TRBD1	TRBJ2-3	TRBV5-1	CASSIPRGRLGDTQYF	TGCGCCAGCAGCATACCCAGGGGGCGCCTTGGAGATACGCAGTATTTT
-	-	TRBJ2-1	TRBV7-9	CSSSPRYDEQFF	TGTTCCAGCAGCCCGAGGTACGATGAGCAGTTCTTC